The 25 T cell receptor beta chains presented below share a single source sample, sequenced in a study of blood T cell repertoires in COVID-19. Sequencing was performed with immunoSEQ multiplex PCR; in TCRdb, only in-frame clones are kept and a portion is missing. This sample yields some 270,000 clones, of which 80% to 90% are seen a single time; around 0.84% belongs to the top ten. The source material was peripheral blood. Source of these receptors: a man between 25 and 39 years old with acute or convalescent COVID-19.

Points on this clone: The identical CDR3 is also encoded by other nucleotide sequences in the sample. The chain links TRBV6-2 or TRBV6-3 to TRBJ2-7; 9 bases map to TRBD1. V lost 0 bases and J lost 1; bases outside the gene matches: 1. This CDR3 comprises 15 residues. CDR1 MNHEY and CDR2 SVGEGT come from the germline V gene. CDR3 DNA: TGTGCCAGCAGTTACTCCGGGACAGGGTCCTACGAGCAGTACTTC. The encoded protein is CASSYSGTGSYEQYF.

V gene TRBV7-9 combines with J gene TRBJ2-1; the match to TRBD2 covers 9 bases. CDR3 size: 17 residues. From germline, CDR1 is SEHNR and CDR2 FQNEAQ (reference sequence). V gave up 5 bases and J gave up 7 bases; unmatched junction bases: 15. The CDR3, as DNA: TGTGCCAGCAGCCTACACCGAACTAGCGGGTCACAAAATGAGCAGTTCTTC. Its translation is CASSLHRTSGSQNEQFF.

CDR3 in DNA: TGTGCCAGCAGTGATCCGTTCAGGTATACAGGGGGCGCTTACAATGAGCAGTTCTTC. It codes for CASSDPFRYTGGAYNEQFF. The J gene is TRBJ2-1, the V gene TRBV6-1, with TRBD1 matching 9 bases. This CDR3 contains 19 residues. From germline, CDR1 is MNHNS and CDR2 SASEGT. The V segment lost 3 bases and the J segment 4 bases; nucleotides outside the gene matches: 16.

To note about this clone: The junction differs from germline at one of its ends, possibly a read error. The CDR3 region has the DNA TGTGCTAGCAGCTTAGATGGGACAGGGGACTACGAGCAGTACTTC. This sequence encodes CASSLDGTGDYEQYF. The V gene is TRBV7-7, the J gene TRBJ2-7; 10 bases map to TRBD1. Germline CDR1 reads SSHAT; CDR2 reads FNYEAQ (reference sequence). The CDR3 spans 15 residues.

The chain carries TRBV5-1 and TRBJ2-2; D is possibly TRBD1 (6 bases). Trimming stripped 3 bases from V and 8 bases from J, with 20 bases between. The CDR3 consists of 16 residues. CDR1 SGHRS and CDR2 YFSETQ come from the germline V gene. CDR3 residues: CASSSRPGQVVGELFF. In DNA, the CDR3 is TGCGCCAGCAGCTCCAGACCGGGACAAGTGGTGGGGGAGCTGTTTTTT. Full variable domain (missing parts from reference TRBV5-1 and TRBJ2-2): KAGVTQTPRYLIKTRGQQVTLSCSPISGHRSVSWYQQTPGQGLQFLFEYFSETQRNKGNFPGRFSGRQFSNSRSEMNVSTLELGDSALYLCASSSRPGQVVGELFFGEGSRLTVL.

The V and J genes are TRBV28 and TRBJ2-2; D is unclear. Per germline, CDR1 MDHEN and CDR2 SYDVKM. This CDR3 region has 16 residues. V lost 2 bases and J lost 3, with 13 bases in between. CDR3 in DNA: TGTGCCAGCAGTTTACCGGTTCCCCCCTACACCGGGGAGCTGTTTTTT. Protein: CASSLPVPPYTGELFF.

This clone was found once. This rearrangement joins TRBV30 to TRBJ1-5; 7 bases are shared with TRBD1. The V gene end was trimmed by 1 base and the J gene end by 9 bases; junction bases not matched to a gene: 6. This CDR3 comprises 13 residues. Per germline, CDR1 GTSNPN and CDR2 SVGIG (reference sequence). The CDR3 protein is CAWSEGGRGPQHF. For the CDR3, the DNA is TGTGCCTGGAGTGAAGGGGGCCGGGGGCCCCAGCATTTT.

The gene calls are TRBV28 and TRBJ1-1; D may be TRBD1 (5 bases). Trimming took 3 bases from V and 2 from J, leaving 7 bases between them. The V gene's germline CDR1 is MDHEN and CDR2 SYDVKM. The CDR3 runs to 13 residues. CDR3 loop: CASSLGLNTEAFF. CDR3 bases: TGTGCCAGCAGTTTGGGGCTCAACACTGAAGCTTTCTTT.

The V call is TRBV18, the J call TRBJ2-1; 9 bases align to TRBD1. Germline V gives CDR1 KGHSH, CDR2 LQKENI. V dropped 2 bases and J dropped 3; count of bases not matched to a gene: 5. CDR3 size: 16 residues. CDR3 protein: CASSPLGQGHYNEQFF. CDR3 DNA sequence: TGTGCCAGCTCACCATTGGGACAGGGTCACTACAATGAGCAGTTCTTC.

The chain couples TRBV6-5 to TRBJ1-3, with a possible D match to TRBD1 (5 bases). From germline, CDR1 is MNHEY and CDR2 SVGAGI. The CDR3 is made up of 14 amino acids. Trimming pared 6 bases from V and 2 bases from J, leaving 11 bases between. The CDR3 loop reads CASRSDRPGNTIYF. The CDR3 region has the DNA TGTGCCAGCAGGTCCGACAGACCTGGAAACACCATATATTTT.

This clone was seen a handful of times. This chain links TRBV5-4 with TRBJ1-1; D gene ambiguous. Per the germline V gene, CDR1 is SGHNT and CDR2 is YYREEE (reference sequence). CDR3 length equals 13 residues. V shed 6 bases and J shed 7 bases, with 16 bases lying between them. CDR3 protein: CASTITAGGEAFF. CDR3 nucleotides: TGTGCCAGCACTATTACCGCGGGAGGTGAAGCTTTCTTT.

The rearrangement uses TRBV5-5 and TRBJ2-7, with D maybe TRBD2 (5 bases). V was pared by 0 bases and J by 2 bases, with 9 bases between. Germline V gene data show CDR1 as SGHKS and CDR2 as YYEKEE (reference sequence). CDR3 length equals 14 residues. The CDR3 DNA sequence: TGTGCCAGCAGCTTGGGGAGGAACCCCTACGAGCAGTACTTC. As protein: CASSLGRNPYEQYF.

The CDR3 DNA sequence: TGTGCCAGCAGCCCCCGGGGACAGCGCTATGGCTACACCTTC. Translation gives CASSPRGQRYGYTF. The chain joins TRBV3-1 (or the pseudogene TRBV3-2) to TRBJ1-2, with 7 bases identical to TRBD1. J gave up 4 bases and V 4 bases, and 6 bases lay outside the gene matches. The CDR3 extends over 14 amino acids. The germline V gene encodes CDR1 LGHDT and CDR2 YNNKEL (reference sequence).

This clone was recorded a few times. The V call is TRBV7-3, the J call TRBJ1-2; 8 bases are shared with TRBD1. The germline gives CDR1 SGHTA, CDR2 FQGTGA. This CDR3 comprises 13 residues. V dropped 6 bases and J dropped 5; count of bases not matched to a gene: 5. The CDR3: CASSPGTGYGYTF. The CDR3 nucleotides are TGTGCCAGCAGTCCTGGGACAGGATATGGCTACACCTTC.

This chain connects TRBV18 to TRBJ2-7; 9 bases fit TRBD2. Trimming took 4 bases from V and 3 from J; bases not matched to a gene: 4. In germline, CDR1 is KGHSH, CDR2 LQKENI. The CDR3 has 14 residues. The CDR3 region has the DNA TGTGCCAGCTCACAGGGACTAGCCTACTACGAGCAGTACTTC. Translation gives CASSQGLAYYEQYF.

The rearrangement joins TRBV7-9 to TRBJ2-1; 7 bases line up with TRBD1. Germline V gene sequence: CDR1 SEHNR, CDR2 FQNEAQ (reference sequence). This CDR3 has 15 amino acids. The V and J ends lost 4 bases and 5 bases, in that order; junction bases with no gene match: 8. The chain's CDR3 is CASSSRQGLDNEQFF. In DNA, the CDR3 is TGTGCCAGCAGCTCCCGACAGGGTTTGGACAATGAGCAGTTCTTC. Based on the CDR3 plus reference TRBV7-9 and TRBJ2-1, the full variable domain is DTGVSQNPRHKITKRGQNVTFRCDPISEHNRLYWYRQTLGQGPEFLTYFQNEAQLEKSRLLSDRFSAERPKGSFSTLEIQRTEQGDSAMYLCASSSRQGLDNEQFFGPGTRLTVL.

The V and J genes are TRBV7-3 and TRBJ1-1, with D possibly being TRBD1 (6 bases). The ends were cut back, 0 bases at V and 7 bases at J, with 18 bases in the middle. The CDR3 totals 16 residues. CDR1 and CDR2 from the germline V gene are SGHTA and FQGTGA. The CDR3 DNA sequence: TGTGCCAGCAGCTTAACGTTTGCCAGGGGACCTGGTGAAGCTTTCTTT. Translation: CASSLTFARGPGEAFF.

The genes are TRBV6-1 and TRBJ1-1; D gene uncertain. From germline, CDR1 is MNHNS and CDR2 SASEGT. Trimming shortened V by 2 bases and J by 6 bases, and 13 bases separated the two germline ends. This CDR3 spans 14 amino acids. CDR3 protein: CASSEFPGSPEAFF. The CDR3 nucleotides read TGTGCCAGCAGTGAATTTCCGGGTTCTCCTGAAGCTTTCTTT.

This clone has more than one count but fewer than ten. The rearrangement joins TRBV9 to TRBJ1-3, with D uncertain. The CDR3 is 14 amino acids. The germline CDR1 and CDR2 sequences are SGDLS and YYNGEE. V lost 0 bases to trimming and J lost 2 bases, with 6 bases between them. As DNA, the CDR3 is TGTGCCAGCAGCGTAGACATTACTGGAAACACCATATATTTT. Protein sequence: CASSVDITGNTIYF.

This clone was recorded only once. The chain uses TRBV19 and TRBJ1-2, with a tentative D call TRBD1 (5 bases). The ends were cut back, 6 bases at V and 4 bases at J, with 18 bases in the middle. CDR3 length: 15 residues. Looked up from germline, CDR1 is LNHDA and CDR2 is SQIVND (reference sequence). In DNA form, the CDR3 reads TGTGCCAGTAGACAAGACAGTCGCCCCTCCTATGGCTACACCTTC. It translates to CASRQDSRPSYGYTF. Complete variable domain (other parts from reference TRBV19 and TRBJ1-2): DGGITQSPKYLFRKEGQNVTLSCEQNLNHDAMYWYRQDPGQGLRLIYYSQIVNDFQKGDIAEGYSVSREKKESFPLTVTSAQKNPTAFYLCASRQDSRPSYGYTFGSGTRLTVV.

The chain is built from TRBV7-9 and TRBJ2-1; TRBD1 matches at 7 bases. The germline CDR1 and CDR2 sequences are SEHNR and FQNEAQ (reference sequence). CDR3 size: 15 residues. V lost 5 bases to trimming and J lost 7 bases; unmatched junction nucleotides: 11. CDR3 in DNA: TGTGCCAGCAGCCCCCGGGACAGAAAATGGAATGAGCAGTTCTTC. Its translation: CASSPRDRKWNEQFF.

The V gene is TRBV18, the J gene TRBJ2-5; 9 bases map to TRBD2. Per germline, CDR1 KGHSH and CDR2 LQKENI. This CDR3 spans 15 amino acids. V gave up 4 bases and J gave up 0 bases; unmatched junction bases: 3. The CDR3 DNA reads TGTGCCAGCTCACTCAGGACTAGCGACCAAGAGACCCAGTACTTC. Protein sequence: CASSLRTSDQETQYF.

J is TRBJ2-1 and V is TRBV9; the D is unclear. V was trimmed by 3 bases and J by 9 bases, leaving 10 bases between them. Looked up from germline, CDR1 is SGDLS and CDR2 is YYNGEE. The CDR3 is 12 residues long. In DNA form, the CDR3 reads TGTGCCAGCAGCGAGCCCGCGTCTGAGCAGTTCTTC. Protein product: CASSEPASEQFF.

V usage is TRBV3-1 (or the pseudogene TRBV3-2) and J usage is TRBJ2-7; D gene uncertain. The CDR3 consists of 12 residues. Germline values: CDR1 LGHDT, CDR2 YNNKEL (reference sequence). Trimming pared 0 bases from V and 4 bases from J, leaving 4 bases between. The CDR3 DNA is TGTGCCAGCAGCCAAGACGGGTACGAGCAGTACTTC. Protein: CASSQDGYEQYF.

V and J are TRBV30 and TRBJ2-2; possibly TRBD1 for D (6 bases). The CDR3 is made up of 14 amino acids. CDR1 is GTSNPN, CDR2 SVGIG, per germline (reference sequence). Trimming removed 0 bases from V and 3 bases from J, with 8 bases in between. This chain's CDR3 is CAWSVRGYTGELFF. CDR3 DNA: TGTGCCTGGAGTGTAAGGGGGTACACCGGGGAGCTGTTTTTT. The complete variable domain, with remaining parts taken from reference TRBV30 and TRBJ2-2, reads SQTIHQWPATLVQPVGSPLSLECTVEGTSNPNLYWYRQAAGRGLQLLFYSVGIGQISSEVPQNLSASRPQDRQFILSSKKLLLSDSGFYLCAWSVRGYTGELFFGEGSRLTVL.